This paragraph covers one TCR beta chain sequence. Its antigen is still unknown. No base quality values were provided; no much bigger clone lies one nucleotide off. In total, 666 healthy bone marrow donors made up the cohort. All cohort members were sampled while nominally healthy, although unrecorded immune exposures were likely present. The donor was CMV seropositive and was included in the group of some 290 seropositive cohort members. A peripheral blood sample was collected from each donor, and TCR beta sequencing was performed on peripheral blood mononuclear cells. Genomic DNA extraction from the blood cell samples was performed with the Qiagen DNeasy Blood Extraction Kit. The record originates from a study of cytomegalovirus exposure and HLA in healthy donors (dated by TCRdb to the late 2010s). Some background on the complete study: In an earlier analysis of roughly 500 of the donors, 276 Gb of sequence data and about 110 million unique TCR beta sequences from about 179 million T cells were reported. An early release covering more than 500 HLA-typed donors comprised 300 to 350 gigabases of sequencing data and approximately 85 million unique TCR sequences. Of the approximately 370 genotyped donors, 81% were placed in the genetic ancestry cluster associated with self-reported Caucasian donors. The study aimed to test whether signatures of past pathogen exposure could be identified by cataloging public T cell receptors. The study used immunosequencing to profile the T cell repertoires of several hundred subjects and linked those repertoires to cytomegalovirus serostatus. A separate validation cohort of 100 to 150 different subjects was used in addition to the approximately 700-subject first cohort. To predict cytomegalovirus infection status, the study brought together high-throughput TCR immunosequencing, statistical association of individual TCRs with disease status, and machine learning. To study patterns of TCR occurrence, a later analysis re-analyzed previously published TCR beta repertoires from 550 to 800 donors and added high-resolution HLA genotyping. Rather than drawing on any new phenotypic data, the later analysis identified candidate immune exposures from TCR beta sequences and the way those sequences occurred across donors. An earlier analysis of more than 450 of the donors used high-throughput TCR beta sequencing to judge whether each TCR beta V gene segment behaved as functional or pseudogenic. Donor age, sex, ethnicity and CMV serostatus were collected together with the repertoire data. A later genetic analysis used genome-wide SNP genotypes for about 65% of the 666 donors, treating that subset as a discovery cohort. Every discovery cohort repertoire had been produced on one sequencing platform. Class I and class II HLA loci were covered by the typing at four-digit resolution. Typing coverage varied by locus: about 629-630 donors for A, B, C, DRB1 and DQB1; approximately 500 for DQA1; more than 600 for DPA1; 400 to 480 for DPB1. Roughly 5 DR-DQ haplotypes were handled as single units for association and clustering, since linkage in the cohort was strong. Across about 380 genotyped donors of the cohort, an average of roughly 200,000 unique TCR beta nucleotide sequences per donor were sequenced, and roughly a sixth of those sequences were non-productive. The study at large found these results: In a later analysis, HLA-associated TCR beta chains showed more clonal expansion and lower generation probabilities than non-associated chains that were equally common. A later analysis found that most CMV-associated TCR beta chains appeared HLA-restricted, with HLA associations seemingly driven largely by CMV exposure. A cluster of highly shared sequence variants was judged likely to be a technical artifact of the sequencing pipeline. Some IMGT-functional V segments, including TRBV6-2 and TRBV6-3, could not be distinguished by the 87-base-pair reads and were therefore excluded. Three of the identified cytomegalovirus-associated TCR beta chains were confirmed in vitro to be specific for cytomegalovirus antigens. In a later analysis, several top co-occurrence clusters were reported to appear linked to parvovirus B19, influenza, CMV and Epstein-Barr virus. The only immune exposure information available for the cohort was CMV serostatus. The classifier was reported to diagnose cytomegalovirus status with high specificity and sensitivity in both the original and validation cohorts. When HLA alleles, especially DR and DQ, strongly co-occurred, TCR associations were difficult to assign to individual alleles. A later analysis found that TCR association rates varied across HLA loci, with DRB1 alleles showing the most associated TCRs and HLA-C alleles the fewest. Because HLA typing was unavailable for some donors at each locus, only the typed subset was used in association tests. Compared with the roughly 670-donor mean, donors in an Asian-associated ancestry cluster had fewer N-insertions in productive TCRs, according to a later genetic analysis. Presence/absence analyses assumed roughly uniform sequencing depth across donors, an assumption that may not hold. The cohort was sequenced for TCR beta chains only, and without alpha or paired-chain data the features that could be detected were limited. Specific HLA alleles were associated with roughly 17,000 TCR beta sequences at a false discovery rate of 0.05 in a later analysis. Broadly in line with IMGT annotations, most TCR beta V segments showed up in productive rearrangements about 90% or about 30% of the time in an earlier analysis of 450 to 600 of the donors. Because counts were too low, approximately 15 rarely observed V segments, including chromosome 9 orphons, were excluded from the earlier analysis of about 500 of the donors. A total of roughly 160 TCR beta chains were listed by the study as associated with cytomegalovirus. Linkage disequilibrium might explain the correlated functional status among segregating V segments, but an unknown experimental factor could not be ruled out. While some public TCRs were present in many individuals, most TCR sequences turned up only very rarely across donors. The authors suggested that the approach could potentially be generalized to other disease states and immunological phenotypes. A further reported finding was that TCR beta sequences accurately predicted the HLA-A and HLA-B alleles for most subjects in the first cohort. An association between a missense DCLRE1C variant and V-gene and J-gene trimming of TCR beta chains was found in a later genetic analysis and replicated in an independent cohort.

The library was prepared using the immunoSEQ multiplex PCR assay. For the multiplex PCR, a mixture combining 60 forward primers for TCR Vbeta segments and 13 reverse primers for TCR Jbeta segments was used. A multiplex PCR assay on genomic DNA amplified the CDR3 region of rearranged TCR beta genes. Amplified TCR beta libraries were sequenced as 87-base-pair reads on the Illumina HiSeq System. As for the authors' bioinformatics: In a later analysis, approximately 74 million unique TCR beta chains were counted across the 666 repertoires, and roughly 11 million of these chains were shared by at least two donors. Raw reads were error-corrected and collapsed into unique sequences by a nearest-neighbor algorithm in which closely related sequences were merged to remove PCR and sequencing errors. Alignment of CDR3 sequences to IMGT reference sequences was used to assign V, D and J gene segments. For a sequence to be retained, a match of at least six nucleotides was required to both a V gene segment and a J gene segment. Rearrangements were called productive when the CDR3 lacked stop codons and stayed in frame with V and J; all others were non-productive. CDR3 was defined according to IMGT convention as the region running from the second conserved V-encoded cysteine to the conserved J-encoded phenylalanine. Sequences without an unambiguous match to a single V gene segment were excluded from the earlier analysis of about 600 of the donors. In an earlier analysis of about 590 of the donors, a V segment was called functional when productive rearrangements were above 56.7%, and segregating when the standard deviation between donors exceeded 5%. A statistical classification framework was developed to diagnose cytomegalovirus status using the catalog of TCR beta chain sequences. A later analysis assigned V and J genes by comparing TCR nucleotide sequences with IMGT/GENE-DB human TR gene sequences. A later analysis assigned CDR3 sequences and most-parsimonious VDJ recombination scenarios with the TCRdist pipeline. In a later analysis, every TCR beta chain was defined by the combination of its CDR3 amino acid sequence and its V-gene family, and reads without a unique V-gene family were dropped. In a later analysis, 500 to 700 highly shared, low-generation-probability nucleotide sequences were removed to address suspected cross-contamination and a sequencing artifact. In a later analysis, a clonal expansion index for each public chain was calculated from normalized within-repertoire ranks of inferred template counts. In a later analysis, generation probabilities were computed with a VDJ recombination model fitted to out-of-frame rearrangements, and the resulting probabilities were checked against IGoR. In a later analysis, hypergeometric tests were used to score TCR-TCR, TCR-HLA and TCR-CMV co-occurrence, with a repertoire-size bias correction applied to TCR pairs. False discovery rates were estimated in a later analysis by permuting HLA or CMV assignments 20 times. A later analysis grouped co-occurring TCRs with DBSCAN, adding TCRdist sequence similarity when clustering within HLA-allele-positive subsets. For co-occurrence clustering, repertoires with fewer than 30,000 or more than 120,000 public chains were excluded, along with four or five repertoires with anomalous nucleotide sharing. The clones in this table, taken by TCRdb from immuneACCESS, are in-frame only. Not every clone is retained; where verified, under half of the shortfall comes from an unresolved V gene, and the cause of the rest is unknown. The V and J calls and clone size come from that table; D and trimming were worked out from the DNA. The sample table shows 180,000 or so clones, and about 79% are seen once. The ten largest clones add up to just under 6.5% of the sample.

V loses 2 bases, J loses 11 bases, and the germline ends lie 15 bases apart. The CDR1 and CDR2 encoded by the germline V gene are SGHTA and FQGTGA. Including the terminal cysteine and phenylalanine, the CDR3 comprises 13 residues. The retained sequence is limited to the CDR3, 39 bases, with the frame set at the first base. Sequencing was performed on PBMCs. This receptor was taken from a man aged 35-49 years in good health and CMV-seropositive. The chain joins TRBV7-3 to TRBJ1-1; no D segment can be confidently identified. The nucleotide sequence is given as TGTGCCAGCAGCTTACCTGGCCGACCGGGGGCTTTCTTT. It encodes CASSLPGRPGAFF.